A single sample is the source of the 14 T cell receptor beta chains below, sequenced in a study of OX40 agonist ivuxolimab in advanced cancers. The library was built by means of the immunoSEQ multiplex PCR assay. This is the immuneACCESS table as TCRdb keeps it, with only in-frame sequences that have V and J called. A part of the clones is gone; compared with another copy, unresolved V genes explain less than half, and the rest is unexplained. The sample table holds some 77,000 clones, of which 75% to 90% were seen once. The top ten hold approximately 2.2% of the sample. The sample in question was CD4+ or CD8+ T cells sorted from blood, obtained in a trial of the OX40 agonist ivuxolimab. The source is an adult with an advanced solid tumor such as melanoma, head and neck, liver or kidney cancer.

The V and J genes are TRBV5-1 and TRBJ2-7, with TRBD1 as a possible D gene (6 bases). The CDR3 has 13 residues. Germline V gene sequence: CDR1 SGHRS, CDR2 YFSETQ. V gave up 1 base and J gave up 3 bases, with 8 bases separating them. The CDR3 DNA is TGCGCCAGCAGCTTGACAGGGATCTACGAGCAGTACTTC. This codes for CASSLTGIYEQYF.

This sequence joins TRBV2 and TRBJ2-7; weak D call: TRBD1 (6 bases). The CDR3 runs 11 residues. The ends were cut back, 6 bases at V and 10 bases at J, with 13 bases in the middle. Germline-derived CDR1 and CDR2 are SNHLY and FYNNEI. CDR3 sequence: CASSLWGQQYF. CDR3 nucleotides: TGTGCCAGCAGCCTTTGGGGGCAACAGTACTTC.

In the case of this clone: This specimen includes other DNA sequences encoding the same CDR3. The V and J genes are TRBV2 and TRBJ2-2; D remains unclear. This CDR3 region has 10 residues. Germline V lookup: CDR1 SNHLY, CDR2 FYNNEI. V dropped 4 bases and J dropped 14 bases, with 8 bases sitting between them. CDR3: CASSGKELFF. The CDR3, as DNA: TGTGCCAGCAGTGGGAAGGAACTGTTTTTT.

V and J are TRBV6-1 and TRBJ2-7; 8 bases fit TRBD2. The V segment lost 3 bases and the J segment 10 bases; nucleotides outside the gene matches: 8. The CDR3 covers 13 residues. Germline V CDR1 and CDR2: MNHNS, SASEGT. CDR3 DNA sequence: TGTGCCAGCAGTGACAATAGGGCGGGGGGTCAGTACTTC. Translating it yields CASSDNRAGGQYF.

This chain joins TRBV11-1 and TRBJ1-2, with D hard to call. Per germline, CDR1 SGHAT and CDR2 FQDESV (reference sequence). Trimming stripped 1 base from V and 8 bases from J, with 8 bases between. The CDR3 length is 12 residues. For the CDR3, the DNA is TGTGCCAGCAGCTTAGTAGGGAGAGGCTACACCTTC. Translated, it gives CASSLVGRGYTF.

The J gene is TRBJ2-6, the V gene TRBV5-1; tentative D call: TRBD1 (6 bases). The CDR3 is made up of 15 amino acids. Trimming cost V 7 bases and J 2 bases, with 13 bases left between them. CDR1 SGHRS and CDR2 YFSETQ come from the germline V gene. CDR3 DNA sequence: TGCGCCAGCGGACACAGGGAAGCTGGGGCCAACGTCCTGACTTTC. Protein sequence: CASGHREAGANVLTF.

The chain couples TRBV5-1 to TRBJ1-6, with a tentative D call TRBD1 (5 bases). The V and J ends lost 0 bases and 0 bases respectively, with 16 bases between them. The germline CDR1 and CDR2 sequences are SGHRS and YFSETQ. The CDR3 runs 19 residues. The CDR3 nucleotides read TGCGCCAGCAGCTTGGAAATGCAGGGCCGCAGCTCCTATAATTCACCCCTCCACTTT. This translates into CASSLEMQGRSSYNSPLHF.

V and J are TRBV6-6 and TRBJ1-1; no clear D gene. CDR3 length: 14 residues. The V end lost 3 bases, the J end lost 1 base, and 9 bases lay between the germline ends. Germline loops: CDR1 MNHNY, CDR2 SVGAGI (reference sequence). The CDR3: CASSYETGNTEAFF. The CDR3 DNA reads TGTGCCAGCAGTTATGAAACGGGGAACACTGAAGCTTTCTTT.

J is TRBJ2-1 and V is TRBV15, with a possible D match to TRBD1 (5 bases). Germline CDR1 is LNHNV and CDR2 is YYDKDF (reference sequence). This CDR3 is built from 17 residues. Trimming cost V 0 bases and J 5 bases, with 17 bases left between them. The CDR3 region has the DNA TGTGCCACCAGCAGAGATCCCCAGGGCCTTGGGAACAATGAGCAGTTCTTC. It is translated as CATSRDPQGLGNNEQFF.

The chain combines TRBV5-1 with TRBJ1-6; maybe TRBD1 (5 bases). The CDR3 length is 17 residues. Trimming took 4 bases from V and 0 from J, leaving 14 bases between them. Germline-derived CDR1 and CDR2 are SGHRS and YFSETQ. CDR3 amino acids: CASSPRAGASYNSPLHF. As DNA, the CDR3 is TGCGCCAGCAGCCCCCGGGCCGGGGCCTCCTATAATTCACCCCTCCACTTT.

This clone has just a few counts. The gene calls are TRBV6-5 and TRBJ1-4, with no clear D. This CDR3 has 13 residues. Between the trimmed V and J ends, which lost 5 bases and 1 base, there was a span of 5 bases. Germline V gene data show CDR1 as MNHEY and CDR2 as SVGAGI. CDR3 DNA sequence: TGTGCCAGCAGTAGGAAAACTAATGAAAAACTGTTTTTT. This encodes CASSRKTNEKLFF.

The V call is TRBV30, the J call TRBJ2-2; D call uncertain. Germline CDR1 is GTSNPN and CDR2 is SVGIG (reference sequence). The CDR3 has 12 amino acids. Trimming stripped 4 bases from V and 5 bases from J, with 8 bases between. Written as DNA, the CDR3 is TGTGCCTGGAATCAGGTGACCGGGGAGCTGTTTTTT. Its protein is CAWNQVTGELFF.

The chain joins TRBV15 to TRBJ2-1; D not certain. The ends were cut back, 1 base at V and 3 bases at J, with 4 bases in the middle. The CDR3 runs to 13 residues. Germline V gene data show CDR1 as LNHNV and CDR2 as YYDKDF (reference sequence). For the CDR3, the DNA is TGTGCCACCAGCAGAGGGGGCTACAATGAGCAGTTCTTC. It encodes CATSRGGYNEQFF. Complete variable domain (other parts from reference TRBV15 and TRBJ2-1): DAMVIQNPRYQVTQFGKPVTLSCSQTLNHNVMYWYQQKSSQAPKLLFHYYDKDFNNEADTPDNFQSRRPNTSFCFLDIRSPGLGDTAMYLCATSRGGYNEQFFGPGTRLTVL.

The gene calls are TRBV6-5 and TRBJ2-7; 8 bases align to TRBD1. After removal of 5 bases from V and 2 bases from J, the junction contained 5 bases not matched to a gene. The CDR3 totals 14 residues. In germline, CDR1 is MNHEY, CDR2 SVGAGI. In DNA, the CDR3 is TGTGCCAGCAGTACATCAGGGGGCCCCTACGAGCAGTACTTC. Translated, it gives CASSTSGGPYEQYF.